This T cell receptor (beta chain) was profiled in a study of T cell repertoires in cytomegalovirus infection. Overall study context: From public TCR beta signatures came an indication of both CMV infection and matching HLA type.

This clonotype was found many times. Its cognate antigen is unknown. TCRdb processed the reads anew with MiXCR; each CDR3 protein has one entry. The sample has about 250,000 distinct CDR3 sequences; more than 9% are singletons. General study points: Summed frequency of shared TCR beta families picked out CMV carriers who also had the relevant HLA. Dominating the ex vivo response were TCR beta clonotypes that were CMV-specific and HLA-C-restricted.

The CDR3 contains 18 residues. V was shortened by 0 bases and J by 3 bases, with 18 bases between the two germline ends. Germline CDR1 is MNHEY and CDR2 is SVGEGT. This TCR came from a human donor in good health (CMV status not recorded). Some clones in this sample may be carry-over from other donors' samples. The material sequenced was PBMCs. This rearrangement joins TRBV6-2 or TRBV6-3 to TRBJ2-1; a weak D match, TRBD2 (7 bases). DNA for the CDR3: TGTGCCAGCAGTTACTCTCCCAAGGGAGGGGGAGTCTACAATGAGCAGTTCTTC. It codes for CASSYSPKGGGVYNEQFF.